These T cell receptor beta chains were read from a single sample in a study of beta chain features in type 1 diabetes. The method was immunoSEQ multiplex PCR; TCRdb's version includes in-frame clones alone and lacks a portion of them. The sample comprises roughly 120,000 clones, approximately 37% of which are singletons, and roughly 0.07% rests with the top ten. Material for sequencing was stem cell memory CD4+ T cells from blood. The source is a woman in her late teens or twenties in good health. Both conserved end residues are part of each CDR3. Each record gives: clone size, V gene, J gene, D gene, CDR3 protein, CDR3 DNA. The D gene is left open where the match is weak. Clone size appears in some rows only: once, few, many, or a class for an expanded clone.

abundance: few
v_gene: TRBV2
j_gene: TRBJ2-2
d_gene: TRBD1
CDR3aa: CASSGQGSFLTGELFF
CDR3nt: TGTGCCAGCAGCGGACAGGGTAGTTTTTTAACCGGGGAGCTGTTTTTT

abundance: few
v_gene: TRBV28
j_gene: TRBJ1-1
d_gene: .
CDR3aa: CASSPPVNTEAFF
CDR3nt: TGTGCCAGCAGTCCTCCAGTGAACACTGAAGCTTTCTTT

abundance: once
v_gene: TRBV29-1
j_gene: TRBJ1-1
d_gene: .
CDR3aa: CSVDGLANTEAFF
CDR3nt: TGCAGCGTTGACGGTTTAGCGAACACTGAAGCTTTCTTT

abundance: few
v_gene: TRBV4-3
j_gene: TRBJ2-7
d_gene: .
CDR3aa: CASSGTRGEQYF
CDR3nt: TGCGCCAGCAGCGGTACAAGGGGCGAGCAGTACTTC

abundance: .
v_gene: TRBV18
j_gene: TRBJ2-1
d_gene: TRBD2
CDR3aa: CASSPFKVRTSGLYNEQFF
CDR3nt: TGTGCCAGCTCCCCGTTTAAGGTCCGGACTAGCGGGTTATACAATGAGCAGTTCTTC

abundance: .
v_gene: TRBV27
j_gene: TRBJ1-1
d_gene: TRBD1
CDR3aa: CASRTNVGKQGSRGTEAFF
CDR3nt: TGTGCCAGCCGTACTAACGTGGGGAAACAGGGGTCGCGAGGGACTGAAGCTTTCTTT

abundance: .
v_gene: TRBV25-1
j_gene: TRBJ1-4
d_gene: .
CDR3aa: CASRSQGREKLFF
CDR3nt: TGTGCCAGCCGATCCCAGGGGCGGGAAAAACTGTTTTTT

abundance: .
v_gene: TRBV28
j_gene: TRBJ2-7
d_gene: TRBD1
CDR3aa: CASSLTGELYEQYF
CDR3nt: TGTGCCAGCAGCTTGACAGGGGAGCTCTACGAGCAGTACTTC

abundance: .
v_gene: TRBV5-1
j_gene: TRBJ2-7
d_gene: TRBD2
CDR3aa: CASSLAGTSFYYF
CDR3nt: TGCGCCAGCAGTCTCGCCGGGACTAGCTTTTATTACTTC

abundance: .
v_gene: TRBV4-3
j_gene: TRBJ2-2
d_gene: .
CDR3aa: CASSQVTGPTGELFF
CDR3nt: TGCGCCAGCAGCCAAGTGACAGGACCCACCGGGGAGCTGTTTTTT

abundance: few
v_gene: TRBV28
j_gene: TRBJ2-5
d_gene: .
CDR3aa: CASSWRPGLALTQYF
CDR3nt: TGTGCCAGCAGTTGGAGGCCTGGATTAGCACTGACCCAGTACTTC

abundance: .
v_gene: TRBV7-9
j_gene: TRBJ2-1
d_gene: TRBD1
CDR3aa: CASSQGQGLAANEQFF
CDR3nt: TGTGCCAGCAGCCAAGGACAGGGACTGGCGGCCAATGAGCAGTTCTTC

abundance: .
v_gene: TRBV7-3
j_gene: TRBJ2-3
d_gene: .
CDR3aa: CASSLAPGMGTDTQYF
CDR3nt: TGTGCCAGCAGCTTAGCGCCGGGGATGGGAACAGATACGCAGTATTTT

abundance: few
v_gene: TRBV27
j_gene: TRBJ1-2
d_gene: .
CDR3aa: CASSYDSAYGYTF
CDR3nt: TGTGCCAGCAGTTATGACAGCGCCTATGGCTACACCTTC

abundance: .
v_gene: TRBV5-4
j_gene: TRBJ2-7
d_gene: TRBD2
CDR3aa: CASSLALGLAGAGADDEQYF
CDR3nt: TGTGCCAGCAGCCTCGCGTTAGGACTAGCGGGAGCAGGGGCTGATGACGAGCAGTACTTC

abundance: .
v_gene: TRBV10-3
j_gene: TRBJ2-6
d_gene: TRBD2
CDR3aa: CAISRGLAGSGANVLTF
CDR3nt: TGTGCCATCAGCCGGGGACTAGCGGGATCTGGGGCCAACGTCCTGACTTTC

abundance: .
v_gene: TRBV29-1
j_gene: TRBJ2-1
d_gene: TRBD1
CDR3aa: CSTTTGAYNEQFF
CDR3nt: TGCAGCACCACGACAGGGGCCTACAATGAGCAGTTCTTC

abundance: few
v_gene: TRBV28
j_gene: TRBJ1-5
d_gene: TRBD1
CDR3aa: CAIGQGDQPQHF
CDR3nt: TGTGCCATAGGACAGGGCGATCAGCCCCAGCATTTT

abundance: few
v_gene: TRBV15
j_gene: TRBJ1-1
d_gene: TRBD1
CDR3aa: CATSRPGQTVNTEAFF
CDR3nt: TGTGCCACCAGCAGACCGGGACAGACAGTGAACACTGAAGCTTTCTTT

abundance: few
v_gene: TRBV18
j_gene: TRBJ2-1
d_gene: TRBD2
CDR3aa: CASSPHVAGRHNEQFF
CDR3nt: TGTGCCAGCTCACCACACGTAGCGGGGAGACACAATGAGCAGTTCTTC

abundance: few
v_gene: TRBV7-2
j_gene: TRBJ1-5
d_gene: .
CDR3aa: CASSSHPTEPQHF
CDR3nt: TGTGCCAGCAGCTCTCACCCTACGGAGCCCCAGCATTTT

abundance: .
v_gene: TRBV11-2
j_gene: TRBJ1-1
d_gene: TRBD1
CDR3aa: CASSPGQGALPEAFF
CDR3nt: TGTGCCAGCAGCCCGGGGCAGGGGGCTCTGCCTGAAGCTTTCTTT

abundance: .
v_gene: TRBV18
j_gene: TRBJ1-5
d_gene: .
CDR3aa: CASSLGGSSNQPQHF
CDR3nt: TGTGCCAGCTCACTGGGGGGTAGCAGCAATCAGCCCCAGCATTTT

abundance: .
v_gene: TRBV4-2
j_gene: TRBJ1-2
d_gene: .
CDR3aa: CASSQDIRGARGYTF
CDR3nt: TGTGCCAGCAGCCAAGATATACGGGGGGCGAGGGGCTACACCTTC

abundance: .
v_gene: TRBV11-2
j_gene: TRBJ2-5
d_gene: .
CDR3aa: CASSLFLSETQYF
CDR3nt: TGTGCCAGCAGCCTCTTCTTATCGGAGACCCAGTACTTC

abundance: few
v_gene: TRBV28
j_gene: TRBJ2-7
d_gene: .
CDR3aa: CASSLREAYEQYF
CDR3nt: TGTGCCAGCAGTTTAAGGGAGGCCTACGAGCAGTACTTC

abundance: .
v_gene: TRBV28
j_gene: TRBJ1-5
d_gene: TRBD1
CDR3aa: CASSLWRTGGNQPQHF
CDR3nt: TGTGCCAGCAGTTTATGGAGGACAGGGGGCAATCAGCCCCAGCATTTT

abundance: few
v_gene: TRBV7-2
j_gene: TRBJ2-7
d_gene: .
CDR3aa: CASSLVPGDGEQYF
CDR3nt: TGTGCCAGCAGCTTAGTTCCAGGGGATGGCGAGCAGTACTTC

abundance: few
v_gene: TRBV7-9
j_gene: TRBJ2-7
d_gene: TRBD2
CDR3aa: CASSPRLAGLSYEQYF
CDR3nt: TGTGCCAGCAGCCCCCGACTAGCGGGGCTGTCCTACGAGCAGTACTTC

abundance: .
v_gene: TRBV6-5
j_gene: TRBJ2-6
d_gene: .
CDR3aa: CASLTTGANVLTF
CDR3nt: TGTGCCAGCTTGACTACTGGGGCCAACGTCCTGACTTTC

abundance: .
v_gene: TRBV20-1
j_gene: TRBJ2-7
d_gene: .
CDR3aa: CSASRGEQYF
CDR3nt: TGCAGTGCTAGCCGGGGAGAGCAGTACTTC

abundance: .
v_gene: TRBV27
j_gene: TRBJ1-4
d_gene: .
CDR3aa: CASSFQGSGEKLFF
CDR3nt: TGTGCCAGCAGTTTTCAGGGGAGTGGTGAAAAACTGTTTTTT

abundance: .
v_gene: TRBV2
j_gene: TRBJ2-1
d_gene: .
CDR3aa: CASGTEQFF
CDR3nt: TGTGCCAGCGGGACAGAGCAGTTCTTC

abundance: .
v_gene: TRBV9
j_gene: TRBJ2-7
d_gene: TRBD2
CDR3aa: CASSVGGLAGGPEQYF
CDR3nt: TGTGCCAGCAGCGTAGGGGGACTAGCGGGAGGTCCCGAGCAGTACTTC

abundance: .
v_gene: TRBV6-5
j_gene: TRBJ2-1
d_gene: TRBD2
CDR3aa: CASSYSLAGGDNEQFF
CDR3nt: TGTGCCAGCAGTTACTCTCTAGCGGGAGGGGACAATGAGCAGTTCTTC

abundance: few
v_gene: TRBV29-1
j_gene: TRBJ2-2
d_gene: TRBD1
CDR3aa: CSVERTGAHTGELFF
CDR3nt: TGCAGCGTTGAAAGGACAGGGGCCCACACCGGGGAGCTGTTTTTT

abundance: .
v_gene: TRBV18
j_gene: TRBJ2-7
d_gene: TRBD2
CDR3aa: CASSPPLAGTEQYF
CDR3nt: TGTGCCAGCTCACCACCGCTAGCGGGAACCGAGCAGTACTTC

abundance: few
v_gene: TRBV7-6
j_gene: TRBJ2-1
d_gene: TRBD2
CDR3aa: CASSLGTSGNEQFF
CDR3nt: TGTGCCAGCAGCTTAGGGACTAGCGGCAATGAGCAGTTCTTC

abundance: .
v_gene: TRBV27
j_gene: TRBJ2-7
d_gene: TRBD1
CDR3aa: CASSSGTGRPGLEQYF
CDR3nt: TGTGCCAGCAGTTCCGGGACAGGTAGACCTGGCCTCGAGCAGTACTTC

abundance: .
v_gene: TRBV30
j_gene: TRBJ2-7
d_gene: .
CDR3aa: CAWSVTRGGEQYF
CDR3nt: TGTGCCTGGAGTGTAACAAGGGGCGGCGAGCAGTACTTC

abundance: few
v_gene: TRBV5-4
j_gene: TRBJ2-7
d_gene: TRBD2
CDR3aa: CASSGTSGGFSYEQYF
CDR3nt: TGTGCCAGCAGCGGGACTAGCGGGGGTTTTTCCTACGAGCAGTACTTC

abundance: .
v_gene: TRBV18
j_gene: TRBJ2-6
d_gene: .
CDR3aa: CASSPRSGANVLTF
CDR3nt: TGTGCCAGCTCACCCCGGTCGGGGGCCAACGTCCTGACTTTC

abundance: .
v_gene: TRBV18
j_gene: TRBJ2-3
d_gene: .
CDR3aa: CASSNTDTQYF
CDR3nt: TGTGCCAGCTCCAACACAGATACGCAGTATTTT

abundance: few
v_gene: TRBV7-8
j_gene: TRBJ2-7
d_gene: .
CDR3aa: CASSLERTRLEQYF
CDR3nt: TGTGCCAGCAGCTTAGAGCGGACTCGCTTGGAGCAGTACTTC

abundance: few
v_gene: TRBV18
j_gene: TRBJ2-3
d_gene: .
CDR3aa: CASSPGAASTDTQYF
CDR3nt: TGTGCCAGCTCACCAGGGGCAGCTAGCACAGATACGCAGTATTTT

abundance: few
v_gene: TRBV7-3
j_gene: TRBJ1-1
d_gene: .
CDR3aa: CASSLTRGEAFF
CDR3nt: TGTGCCAGCAGCTTAACCCGGGGTGAAGCTTTCTTT

abundance: .
v_gene: TRBV9
j_gene: TRBJ2-2
d_gene: .
CDR3aa: CASSVGRGGELFF
CDR3nt: TGTGCCAGCAGCGTAGGAAGGGGAGGGGAGCTGTTTTTT

abundance: .
v_gene: TRBV5-1
j_gene: TRBJ2-3
d_gene: TRBD2
CDR3aa: CASSLRLAGSADTQYF
CDR3nt: TGCGCCAGCAGCCTAAGACTAGCGGGATCGGCAGATACGCAGTATTTT

abundance: few
v_gene: TRBV7-2
j_gene: TRBJ2-1
d_gene: .
CDR3aa: CASSPVGAKEFF
CDR3nt: TGTGCCAGCAGCCCGGTGGGCGCTAAGGAGTTCTTC

abundance: few
v_gene: TRBV5-5
j_gene: TRBJ2-7
d_gene: TRBD1
CDR3aa: CASSWTGGFYEQYF
CDR3nt: TGTGCCAGCAGTTGGACAGGGGGGTTCTACGAGCAGTACTTC

abundance: few
v_gene: TRBV7-9
j_gene: TRBJ2-1
d_gene: .
CDR3aa: CASSTSRGRGYNEQFF
CDR3nt: TGTGCCAGCAGCACATCCCGGGGGAGGGGGTACAATGAGCAGTTCTTC

abundance: .
v_gene: TRBV7-3
j_gene: TRBJ1-6
d_gene: TRBD1
CDR3aa: CASSSSGTGTSPLHF
CDR3nt: TGTGCCAGCAGCTCCTCCGGGACAGGAACTTCACCCCTCCACTTT